This T cell receptor beta chain is drawn from a study of post-analysis software for immune sequencing data. Across the study: Relapsing-remitting, secondary progressive and progressive-relapsing forms of multiple sclerosis all featured among disease courses. General study findings and limits: Versus controls, multiple sclerosis patients showed significantly lower diversity (normalized Chao1). Under F measure analysis, samples from one preparation batch co-clustered strongly.

This clonotype occurred many times. What it binds is unknown. Incorporated into the TCR beta cDNA libraries were unique molecular identifiers, which served to reduce PCR and sequencing biases. Around 500,000 cDNA molecules were obtained from about 0.98 to 11 million T cells. One entry per CDR3 protein, called by TCRdb with MiXCR from the PCR reads. This sample has around 250,000 distinct CDR3 sequences; 36% occur once, and the top ten carry around 4.8%. This TCR was sampled from a girl aged 10 to 17 with multiple sclerosis. Sequencing input: blood.

The DNA of the CDR3 is TGTGCCAGCAGCCAAGGGGCAGGCGAAACAGATACGCAGTATTTT. Encoded protein: CASSQGAGETDTQYF. This rearrangement joins TRBV3-1 to TRBJ2-3; D gene uncertain. CDR1 is LGHDT and CDR2 is YNNKEL in the germline V gene (reference sequence). This CDR3 spans 15 amino acids. Trimming removed 1 base from V and 3 bases from J, with 11 bases in between.